The 19 T cell receptor beta chains below all came from one sample that was sequenced in a study of blood T cell repertoires in COVID-19. Method: immunoSEQ multiplex PCR; TCRdb's copy keeps in-frame clones and lacks some. The table has 90,000 to 100,000 clones, about 88% seen once. The sequencing input was peripheral blood. These TCRs come from a man older than 75 with acute or convalescent COVID-19.

The chain is built from TRBV19 and TRBJ2-1, with D possibly being TRBD1 (5 bases). Looked up from germline, CDR1 is LNHDA and CDR2 is SQIVND (reference sequence). Between the trimmed V and J ends, which lost 8 bases and 1 base, there was a span of 6 bases. CDR3 size: 12 residues. The CDR3, as DNA: TGTGCCAGTGGACAATCCTACAATGAGCAGTTCTTC. Encoded protein: CASGQSYNEQFF.

The rearrangement links TRBV6-5 to TRBJ2-7; D perhaps matches TRBD2 (6 bases). The V gene's germline CDR1 is MNHEY and CDR2 SVGAGI. CDR3 length: 13 residues. V gave up 5 bases and J gave up 2 bases, with 10 bases separating them. In DNA, the CDR3 is TGTGCCAGCAGTAGGGACTCACCCTACGAGCAGTACTTC. Translating it yields CASSRDSPYEQYF.

CDR3 bases: TGTGCCAGCAGCTTGGCGCAGGGGGCATTCAGTCAGCCCCAGCATTTT. Translation: CASSLAQGAFSQPQHF. The V gene is TRBV5-5, the J gene TRBJ1-5, with 8 bases matching TRBD1. The CDR3 is 16 residues long. The V and J ends lost 0 bases and 6 bases, in that order; junction bases with no gene match: 8. Per germline, CDR1 SGHKS and CDR2 YYEKEE (reference sequence).

The chain joins TRBV2 to TRBJ1-4; weak D call: TRBD1 (6 bases). The germline gives CDR1 SNHLY, CDR2 FYNNEI. The CDR3 contains 15 residues. V was cut by 7 bases and J by 7 bases, with 19 bases left in between. CDR3 sequence reads: CASTSTGLRSEKLFF. CDR3 coding DNA: TGTGCCAGCACCTCCACAGGGCTTCGGAGTGAAAAACTGTTTTTT.

The chain is built from TRBV9 and TRBJ1-3; no firm D call. The germline V gene encodes CDR1 SGDLS and CDR2 YYNGEE. This CDR3 has 15 amino acids. Trimming cost V 1 base and J 0 bases, with 8 bases left between them. CDR3 residues: CASSVTVTSGNTIYF. Here the CDR3 DNA reads TGTGCCAGCAGCGTAACGGTTACCTCTGGAAACACCATATATTTT.

The gene calls are TRBV2 and TRBJ2-3; tentative D call: TRBD2 (5 bases). V lost 4 bases and J lost 7, with 12 bases in between. Germline V gene data show CDR1 as SNHLY and CDR2 as FYNNEI. The CDR3 consists of 13 residues. In DNA, the CDR3 is TGTGCCAGCAGTGCCGGGGTGGTAAATACGCAGTATTTT. Translation gives CASSAGVVNTQYF.

This chain uses TRBV9 with TRBJ2-5, with TRBD2 as a possible D gene (7 bases). The germline V and J ends were trimmed by 4 bases and 5 bases, with 12 bases remaining between them. The germline gives CDR1 SGDLS, CDR2 YYNGEE. The CDR3 has 13 amino acids. The CDR3 loop is CASSSRGAETQYF. CDR3 DNA sequence: TGTGCCAGCAGCTCTCGGGGGGCGGAGACCCAGTACTTC.

This CDR3 is CASSVSTGVTSYEQYF. In DNA form, the CDR3 reads TGTGCCAGCAGTGTCAGTACAGGGGTGACATCCTACGAGCAGTACTTC. The chain joins TRBV6-1 to TRBJ2-7; 7 bases line up with TRBD1. V trimming: 4 bases; J trimming: 1 base; junction bases outside the gene matches: 10. This CDR3 has 16 amino acids. Germline V gene data show CDR1 as MNHNS and CDR2 as SASEGT.

This sequence joins TRBV27 and TRBJ1-4; the D is unclear. Trimming stripped 6 bases from V and 4 bases from J, with 6 bases between. Germline lookup yields CDR1 MNHEY and CDR2 SMNVEV (reference sequence). The CDR3 sequence is 12 residues long. This CDR3 is CASSGVNEKLFF. The CDR3 DNA sequence: TGTGCCAGCAGCGGGGTTAATGAAAAACTGTTTTTT.

This clone occurred a few times. The V gene is TRBV13, the J gene TRBJ1-2; D is unclear. V was cut by 0 bases and J by 9 bases, with 5 bases left in between. The CDR3 totals 11 residues. Germline V CDR1 and CDR2: PRHDT, FYEKMQ (reference sequence). CDR3 loop: CASSLGNSYTF. Written as DNA, the CDR3 is TGTGCCAGCAGCTTAGGCAACAGCTACACCTTC.

The rearrangement links TRBV7-2 to TRBJ2-2, with a possible D match to TRBD2 (5 bases). CDR3 length: 14 amino acids. Deletions cut 3 bases from V and 6 bases from J, with 11 bases between. From germline, CDR1 is SGHTA and CDR2 FQGNSA. The DNA of the CDR3 is TGTGCCAGCAGCTTCGCGGGTCCAGCCGGGGAGCTGTTTTTT. Protein sequence: CASSFAGPAGELFF.

CDR3 residues: CASSQVVSGRRYEQYF. The CDR3 DNA reads TGCGCCAGCAGCCAAGTGGTTAGCGGGAGAAGGTACGAGCAGTACTTC. The chain carries TRBV4-1 and TRBJ2-7, with 9 bases identical to TRBD2. Looked up from germline, CDR1 is MGHRA and CDR2 is YSYEKL. The trim removed 1 base at V and 4 bases at J, leaving 8 bases unmatched. CDR3 length: 16 amino acids.

This chain joins TRBV2 and TRBJ1-6, with D perhaps TRBD1 (6 bases). V was trimmed by 4 bases and J by 0 bases, leaving 10 bases between them. CDR3 length equals 16 residues. CDR1 is SNHLY and CDR2 is FYNNEI in the germline V gene. The CDR3 loop is CASSGDRISYNSPLHF. CDR3 nucleotide sequence: TGTGCCAGCAGTGGTGACAGGATCTCCTATAATTCACCCCTCCACTTT.

The genes are TRBV16 and TRBJ1-2; TRBD1 might be the D (5 bases). The germline gives CDR1 KGHSY, CDR2 FQNENV. There are 15 residues in the CDR3. With 2 bases removed from V and 4 bases from J, the gap between germline ends came to 14 bases. CDR3: CASSQESGGIYGYTF. CDR3 nucleotide sequence: TGTGCCAGCAGCCAAGAATCGGGGGGGATCTATGGCTACACCTTC.

The chain joins TRBV21-1 to TRBJ2-2; TRBD2 is the table's D call, not checked against the DNA. TRBV21-1 constitutes a pseudogene. The CDR3 extends over 13 amino acids. CDR3 bases: TGTGCCAGCAGGACCGGGCGGGACGGGGAGCTGTTTTTT. The encoded protein is CASRTGRDGELFF.

This clone was recorded only once. This chain uses TRBV9 with TRBJ1-2; tentative D call: TRBD1 (6 bases). V was clipped by 4 bases and J by 0 bases, with 16 bases between them. From germline, CDR1 is SGDLS and CDR2 YYNGEE. The CDR3 loop spans 16 amino acids. The CDR3 region is CASSPGGAEANYGYTF. CDR3 bases: TGTGCCAGCAGCCCCGGGGGGGCTGAAGCTAACTATGGCTACACCTTC.

The rearrangement joins TRBV27 to TRBJ1-4; D remains ambiguous. The CDR3 is made up of 15 amino acids. The germline gives CDR1 MNHEY, CDR2 SMNVEV (reference sequence). V was shortened by 5 bases and J by 8 bases, with 18 bases between the two germline ends. The CDR3 is CASSATSGPGEKLFF. The CDR3 nucleotides are TGTGCCAGCAGTGCCACTTCCGGACCGGGAGAAAAACTGTTTTTT.

The rearrangement uses TRBV29-1 and TRBJ2-2; D not resolved. This CDR3 comprises 12 residues. The germline V gene encodes CDR1 SQVTM and CDR2 ANQGSEA. The ends were cut back, 3 bases at V and 5 bases at J, with 7 bases in the middle. CDR3 residues: CSVDRSTGELFF. CDR3 coding DNA: TGCAGCGTTGATAGAAGTACCGGGGAGCTGTTTTTT.

V is TRBV5-1 and J is TRBJ2-3; 9 bases agree with TRBD1. J lost 2 bases, V lost 2 bases, and 6 bases had no gene match. The CDR3 has 16 residues. Germline-derived CDR1 and CDR2 are SGHRS and YFSETQ. The chain's CDR3 is CASSLQGAVSTDTQYF. CDR3 bases: TGCGCCAGCAGCTTACAGGGGGCCGTATCCACAGATACGCAGTATTTT.